Below are 20 T cell receptor beta chains sequenced from a single sample in a study of T cell responses to AZD1222 COVID-19 vaccine. TCRdb keeps only in-frame clones here, not all; method: immunoSEQ multiplex PCR. The table lists some 98,000 clones, roughly 83% of them singletons, with over 12% in the top ten. Here the sequenced sample was peripheral blood, taken 28 days after the second AZD1222 dose. These receptors came from an adult who received the AZD1222 COVID-19 vaccine.

The chain uses TRBV3-1 (or the pseudogene TRBV3-2) and TRBJ2-3; D gene ambiguous. Germline V CDR1 and CDR2: LGHDT, YNNKEL (reference sequence). V was pared by 0 bases and J by 2 bases, with 9 bases between. The CDR3 covers 15 residues. DNA for the CDR3: TGTGCCAGCAGCCAAGACGGAAAGGCCACAGATACGCAGTATTTT. Protein product: CASSQDGKATDTQYF.

V gene TRBV5-4 combines with J gene TRBJ1-6; weak D call: TRBD1 (5 bases). CDR1 is SGHNT and CDR2 is YYREEE in the germline V gene (reference sequence). V was cut by 4 bases and J by 7 bases, with 12 bases left in between. This CDR3 has 14 residues. For the CDR3, the DNA is TGTGCCAGCAGCCAACAATGGGGGAATTCACCCCTCCACTTT. Translating gives CASSQQWGNSPLHF.

This chain uses TRBV5-4 with TRBJ2-7, with 9 bases fitting TRBD1. This CDR3 is built from 17 residues. Germline lookup yields CDR1 SGHNT and CDR2 YYREEE (reference sequence). J lost 2 bases, V lost 3 bases, and 12 bases had no gene match. The CDR3 DNA sequence: TGTGCCAGCAGCTCGGACAGGGGACCTTCCAAAACCTACGAGCAGTACTTC. This encodes CASSSDRGPSKTYEQYF.

About this clone itself: Other DNA sequences in this sample translate to the same CDR3. The chain couples TRBV5-1 to TRBJ2-1; no clear D. With 0 bases removed from V and 3 bases from J, the gap between germline ends came to 7 bases. Germline CDR1 reads SGHRS; CDR2 reads YFSETQ. This CDR3 is 14 amino acids long. The DNA for the CDR3 is TGCGCCAGCAGCTTGGCGTCTAGCTACAATGAGCAGTTCTTC. Encoded protein: CASSLASSYNEQFF. Full variable domain (outside the CDR3, taken from reference TRBV5-1 and TRBJ2-1): KAGVTQTPRYLIKTRGQQVTLSCSPISGHRSVSWYQQTPGQGLQFLFEYFSETQRNKGNFPGRFSGRQFSNSRSEMNVSTLELGDSALYLCASSLASSYNEQFFGPGTRLTVL.

This clone was detected only once. This rearrangement joins TRBV7-9 to TRBJ1-2; possible D gene TRBD1, 5 bases. Germline assignment: CDR1 SEHNR and CDR2 FQNEAQ (reference sequence). This CDR3 contains 17 residues. With 1 base removed from V and 0 bases from J, the gap between germline ends came to 15 bases. The CDR3 nucleotides are TGTGCCAGCAGCTTAGGGACTCTACGGGGGACTAACTATGGCTACACCTTC. This sequence encodes CASSLGTLRGTNYGYTF.

The gene calls are TRBV7-2 and TRBJ2-7; 7 bases map to TRBD1. After removal of 1 base from V and 2 bases from J, the junction contained 2 bases not matched to a gene. Germline V lookup: CDR1 SGHTA, CDR2 FQGNSA. The CDR3 totals 14 residues. The CDR3 region is CASSLERGPYEQYF. The CDR3 nucleotides are TGTGCCAGCAGCTTAGAGAGGGGGCCCTACGAGCAGTACTTC.

The rearrangement joins TRBV6-2 or TRBV6-3 to TRBJ2-7, with 9 positions matching TRBD1. CDR1 and CDR2 (germline): MNHEY, SVGEGT. After removal of 6 bases from V and 7 bases from J, the junction contained 16 bases not matched to a gene. The CDR3 has 16 amino acids. CDR3 sequence reads: CASSSLGTGKIREQYF. CDR3 bases: TGTGCCAGCAGCTCCCTCGGGACAGGGAAAATTCGAGAGCAGTACTTC.

The genes are TRBV7-2 and TRBJ1-1; 11 nucleotides agree with TRBD1. Trimming cost V 3 bases and J 9 bases; bases outside gene matches: 0. This CDR3 spans 12 amino acids. Germline V CDR1 and CDR2: SGHTA, FQGNSA. The CDR3 DNA reads as TGTGCCAGCAGCTTGGACAGGGGGCAAGCTTTCTTT. Translating gives CASSLDRGQAFF.

The rearrangement uses TRBV12-3 or TRBV12-4 and TRBJ2-3; D ambiguous. The ends were cut back, 4 bases at V and 7 bases at J, with 9 bases in the middle. CDR3 length equals 12 residues. The CDR3 DNA reads as TGTGCCAGCAGTTCCCTTGGGTATACGCAGTATTTT. This gives the protein CASSSLGYTQYF.

About this clone itself: One junction end disagrees with the germline gene, perhaps due to a read error. The CDR3 sequence: CASSLAGQLIF. CDR3 nucleotides: TGTGCCAGCAGCTTAGCGGGACAGCTTATTTTT. The gene calls are TRBV11-2 and TRBJ1-4; 7 bases map to TRBD1. From germline, CDR1 is SGHAT and CDR2 FQNNGV. This CDR3 contains 11 residues. Full variable domain (outside the CDR3, taken from reference TRBV11-2 and TRBJ1-4): EAGVAQSPRYKIIEKRQSVAFWCNPISGHATLYWYQQILGQGPKLLIQFQNNGVVDDSQLPKDRFSAERLKGVDSTLKIQPAKLEDSAVYLCASSLAGQLIFGSGTQLSVL.

The chain joins TRBV5-1 to TRBJ1-1; TRBD1 is a possible D gene (5 bases). This CDR3 has 13 amino acids. V lost 5 bases and J lost 0, with 8 bases in between. Germline values: CDR1 SGHRS, CDR2 YFSETQ. In nucleotides, the CDR3 is TGCGCCAGCAGGCCGACAGTGAACACTGAAGCTTTCTTT. Translated, it gives CASRPTVNTEAFF. The full variable domain, in which reference TRBV5-1 and TRBJ1-1 provide the parts outside the CDR3, is KAGVTQTPRYLIKTRGQQVTLSCSPISGHRSVSWYQQTPGQGLQFLFEYFSETQRNKGNFPGRFSGRQFSNSRSEMNVSTLELGDSALYLCASRPTVNTEAFFGQGTRLTVV.

CDR3 DNA sequence: TGTGCCAGCAGCGATCGACCGAGCTATGGCTACACCTTC. This translates into CASSDRPSYGYTF. The chain joins TRBV6-5 to TRBJ1-2, with unresolved D. CDR1 is MNHEY and CDR2 is SVGAGI in the germline V gene. V was clipped by 6 bases and J by 4 bases, with 12 bases between them. The CDR3 extends over 13 amino acids.

The chain has TRBV19 and TRBJ2-1, with TRBD2 matching over 11 bases. Germline values: CDR1 LNHDA, CDR2 SQIVND (reference sequence). Trimming took 3 bases from V and 4 from J; bases not matched to a gene: 2. CDR3 length: 15 amino acids. The CDR3 DNA follows: TGTGCCAGTAGTATGAGGACTAGCGGGTACAATGAGCAGTTCTTC. Translating it yields CASSMRTSGYNEQFF.

This chain uses TRBV5-1 with TRBJ2-1, with 9 bases identical to TRBD1. Germline V gene data show CDR1 as SGHRS and CDR2 as YFSETQ. The ends lost 1 base at V and 7 bases at J; junction bases unmatched: 9. The CDR3 loop spans 16 amino acids. The CDR3 reads CASSLSHRGQNNEQFF. CDR3 nucleotide sequence: TGCGCCAGCAGCTTGAGTCACAGGGGGCAGAATAATGAGCAGTTCTTC.

The chain uses TRBV14 and TRBJ2-7; D call uncertain. Germline values: CDR1 SGHDN, CDR2 FVKESK. Deletions cut 2 bases from V and 2 bases from J, with 25 bases between. The CDR3 is made up of 19 amino acids. CDR3 loop: CASSQYAENPVGRAYEQYF. CDR3 nucleotides: TGTGCCAGCAGCCAATACGCGGAAAATCCCGTCGGCAGAGCCTACGAGCAGTACTTC. Based on the CDR3 plus reference TRBV14 and TRBJ2-7, the full variable domain is EAGVTQFPSHSVIEKGQTVTLRCDPISGHDNLYWYRRVMGKEIKFLLHFVKESKQDESGMPNNRFLAERTGGTYSTLKVQPAELEDSGVYFCASSQYAENPVGRAYEQYFGPGTRLTVT.

The chain combines TRBV19 with TRBJ1-1; D is unresolved. The CDR3 runs 13 residues. Germline V gene sequence: CDR1 LNHDA, CDR2 SQIVND (reference sequence). V was clipped by 4 bases and J by 2 bases, with 8 bases between them. In DNA, the CDR3 is TGTGCCAGTAGTACCTCGACAAACACTGAAGCTTTCTTT. As protein: CASSTSTNTEAFF.

The rearrangement joins TRBV5-8 to TRBJ1-2; D may be TRBD1 (6 bases). CDR3 length: 12 residues. Germline CDR1 and CDR2: SGHTS and YDEGEE. V lost 1 base and J lost 8, with 9 bases in between. The CDR3 DNA is TGTGCCAGCAGCTTGTACAGGGAGGGCTACACCTTC. Its protein is CASSLYREGYTF.

This clone is labeled as medium-sized. J is TRBJ2-7 and V is TRBV7-2; 8 nucleotides line up with TRBD1. The junction had 6 bases not matched to a gene; V was cut back by 5 bases and J by 3 bases. Germline values: CDR1 SGHTA, CDR2 FQGNSA. The CDR3 runs to 14 residues. The CDR3 region is CASSRGQGGYEQYF. CDR3 bases: TGTGCCAGCAGCCGTGGACAGGGAGGCTACGAGCAGTACTTC.

The chain is built from TRBV10-3 and TRBJ2-2; 7 nucleotides agree with TRBD2. V shed 10 bases and J 5 bases; nucleotides not matched to a gene: 10. Germline V lookup: CDR1 ENHRY, CDR2 SYGVKD. The CDR3 spans 14 residues. The CDR3: CATEDRLATGELFF. The CDR3 DNA sequence: TGTGCCACCGAAGATAGACTAGCAACCGGGGAGCTGTTTTTT.

The rearrangement joins TRBV2 to TRBJ1-4; TRBD1 might be the D (6 bases). CDR3 size: 15 residues. The germline V and J ends were trimmed by 6 bases and 5 bases, with 16 bases remaining between them. In germline, CDR1 is SNHLY, CDR2 FYNNEI. The CDR3 loop reads CASRKGTLLNEKLFF. In DNA form, the CDR3 reads TGTGCCAGCAGGAAAGGGACACTACTAAATGAAAAACTGTTTTTT.